Below, 21 T cell receptor beta chains from the same sample are listed, as sequenced in a study of cytomegalovirus exposure and HLA in healthy donors. PCR was performed using 60 Vbeta and 13 Jbeta primers. Clones were read by immunoSEQ multiplex PCR, and TCRdb kept only the in-frame ones, dropping some. This table holds around 37,000 clones, around 85% found once. The sequenced sample was PBMCs. The receptor set was obtained from a man aged 50 or older in good health and CMV-seronegative.

This sequence joins TRBV18 and TRBJ1-6; no clear D. The CDR3 covers 14 residues. From germline, CDR1 is KGHSH and CDR2 LQKENI. Trimming stripped 3 bases from V and 7 bases from J, with 10 bases between. CDR3 sequence (DNA): TGTGCCAGCTCACCGTCGCAGTCAAATTCACCCCTCCACTTT. It codes for CASSPSQSNSPLHF.

The J gene is TRBJ1-1, the V gene TRBV4-3; TRBD1 aligns across 7 bases. The CDR3 loop spans 15 amino acids. V trimming: 4 bases; J trimming: 0 bases; junction bases outside the gene matches: 5. Germline V gene sequence: CDR1 LGHNA, CDR2 YSLEER. The chain's CDR3 is CASSRGGQLNTEAFF. The CDR3 bases are TGCGCCAGCAGCCGAGGGGGACAGTTGAACACTGAAGCTTTCTTT.

V usage is TRBV7-3 and J usage is TRBJ2-2; D is possibly TRBD1 (5 bases). CDR1 SGHTA and CDR2 FQGTGA come from the germline V gene. The CDR3 has 13 amino acids. V shed 4 bases and J shed 5 bases, with 8 bases lying between them. CDR3 in DNA: TGTGCCAGCAGCTCTGGGGCTACCGGGGAGCTGTTTTTT. It translates to CASSSGATGELFF.

V usage is TRBV5-6 and J usage is TRBJ1-2, with a possible D match to TRBD1 (6 bases). The CDR3 loop spans 16 amino acids. V was pared by 0 bases and J by 10 bases, with 22 bases between. Per germline, CDR1 SGHDT and CDR2 YYEEEE. CDR3 protein: CASSLDGYGAGAAYTF. The CDR3 region has the DNA TGTGCCAGCAGCTTGGACGGGTATGGGGCAGGGGCCGCCTACACCTTC.

The rearrangement uses TRBV2 and TRBJ2-5; 9 bases match TRBD2. V shed 5 bases, J shed 3 bases, and the junction held 4 bases outside the gene matches. The CDR3 spans 14 residues. Germline V gene sequence: CDR1 SNHLY, CDR2 FYNNEI. The CDR3 DNA sequence: TGTGCCAGCAGTAAGAGACTAGCGGAAGAGACCCAGTACTTC. Protein product: CASSKRLAEETQYF.

This clone was seen only once. The chain joins TRBV13 to TRBJ1-1; TRBD1 matches 8 bases. Germline V gives CDR1 PRHDT, CDR2 FYEKMQ (reference sequence). The CDR3 extends over 16 amino acids. V shed 1 base, J shed 2 bases, and the junction held 6 bases outside the gene matches. DNA of the CDR3: TGTGCCAGCAGCTTAGTTCCGGGACAGGTAAACACTGAAGCTTTCTTT. Amino acids: CASSLVPGQVNTEAFF.

Comment on this clone: Additional DNA sequences in this sample encode the identical CDR3. The chain carries TRBV9 and TRBJ1-6, with D perhaps TRBD1 (5 bases). This CDR3 is built from 16 residues. Germline-derived CDR1 and CDR2 are SGDLS and YYNGEE. Trimming pared 0 bases from V and 7 bases from J, leaving 14 bases between. DNA of the CDR3: TGTGCCAGCAGCGTAGAGGGAGGGGTCGGCAATTCACCCCTCCACTTT. Protein sequence: CASSVEGGVGNSPLHF.

The J gene is TRBJ2-3, the V gene TRBV28; TRBD1 aligns across 12 bases. V shed 4 bases and J 6 bases; nucleotides not matched to a gene: 11. This CDR3 is built from 17 residues. The germline V gene encodes CDR1 MDHEN and CDR2 SYDVKM. CDR3 nucleotides: TGTGCCAGCAGTTCCCCCTTTGGGACAGGGGGCGCGGATACGCAGTATTTT. Translated: CASSSPFGTGGADTQYF.

The genes are TRBV5-1 and TRBJ1-3; no definite D call. V was cut by 0 bases and J by 2 bases, with 6 bases left in between. The CDR3 totals 14 residues. Per the germline V gene, CDR1 is SGHRS and CDR2 is YFSETQ. CDR3 sequence (DNA): TGCGCCAGCAGCTTGGAGGCGGCTGGAAACACCATATATTTT. This translates into CASSLEAAGNTIYF. Supplemented by reference TRBV5-1 and TRBJ1-3, the full variable domain reads KAGVTQTPRYLIKTRGQQVTLSCSPISGHRSVSWYQQTPGQGLQFLFEYFSETQRNKGNFPGRFSGRQFSNSRSEMNVSTLELGDSALYLCASSLEAAGNTIYFGEGSWLTVV.

A few counts support this clone. The rearrangement joins TRBV4-3 to TRBJ2-7, with a possible D match to TRBD1 (5 bases). Per germline, CDR1 LGHNA and CDR2 YSLEER. This CDR3 is built from 16 residues. V was shortened by 0 bases and J by 6 bases, with 18 bases between the two germline ends. CDR3 in amino acids: CASSQDITGWGSEQYF. The DNA of the CDR3 is TGCGCCAGCAGCCAAGATATAACGGGTTGGGGCTCCGAGCAGTACTTC.

On this clone: Other DNA sequences in this specimen translate into the identical CDR3. This chain links TRBV2 with TRBJ1-6; 8 bases line up with TRBD1. This CDR3 spans 15 amino acids. With 6 bases clipped from V and 7 bases from J, the junction kept 8 bases outside the gene matches. CDR1 and CDR2 (germline): SNHLY, FYNNEI. The CDR3 loop reads CASSQQGAQNSPLHF. The CDR3 coding sequence is TGTGCCAGCAGCCAGCAGGGGGCCCAAAATTCACCCCTCCACTTT.

CDR3 nucleotide sequence: TGCGCCAGCGGAAGAGGGACAGGGGGCATTGGAGATACGCAGTATTTT. Protein sequence: CASGRGTGGIGDTQYF. The chain joins TRBV10-2 to TRBJ2-3, with 12 bases identical to TRBD1. Germline V CDR1 and CDR2: WSHSY, SAAADI. J was trimmed by 5 bases and V by 8 bases; bases with no gene match: 11. The CDR3 runs to 16 residues.

This clone appeared a few times. The chain has TRBV11-1 and TRBJ1-1; 7 bases line up with TRBD1. Germline V lookup: CDR1 SGHAT, CDR2 FQDESV (reference sequence). The V segment lost 4 bases and the J segment 5 bases; nucleotides outside the gene matches: 4. The CDR3 is 13 residues long. As DNA, the CDR3 is TGTGCCAGCAGCTCCGACAGGGAAACTGAAGCTTTCTTT. Amino acid sequence: CASSSDRETEAFF.

This clone showed up just once. The chain has TRBV5-6 and TRBJ2-1; maybe TRBD2 (6 bases). Trimming took 4 bases from V and 5 from J, leaving 22 bases between them. The V gene's germline CDR1 is SGHDT and CDR2 YYEEEE. The CDR3 consists of 17 residues. This CDR3 is CASSGLGQEGPHNEQFF. The CDR3, as DNA: TGTGCCAGCAGCGGGCTTGGGCAGGAGGGGCCTCACAATGAGCAGTTCTTC.

The chain recombines TRBV7-9 with TRBJ1-1, with unresolved D. Germline V gene data show CDR1 as SEHNR and CDR2 as FQNEAQ (reference sequence). The V end lost 1 base, the J end lost 2 bases, and 14 bases lay between the germline ends. This CDR3 contains 16 residues. The CDR3 DNA reads as TGTGCCAGCAGCTTAGGAGGTCCTAACCTAAACACTGAAGCTTTCTTT. As protein: CASSLGGPNLNTEAFF.

Worth noting for this clone: A read error may produce the germline difference seen at one junction end. The same CDR3 arises from other DNA sequences in this sample as well. The chain recombines TRBV16 with TRBJ1-2, with a weak D call TRBD1 (6 bases). The CDR3 has 13 residues. Germline V gene data show CDR1 as KGHSY and CDR2 as FQNENV. The CDR3 sequence: CASSQSTGYGYTF. In DNA form, the CDR3 reads TGTGCTAGCAGCCAATCGACAGGCTATGGCTACACCTTC.

The rearrangement joins TRBV2 to TRBJ1-1; no clear D. V lost 7 bases and J 4 bases, leaving 16 bases between the germline ends. Germline lookup yields CDR1 SNHLY and CDR2 FYNNEI. The CDR3 has 14 amino acids. CDR3 nucleotides: TGTGCCAGCATCCCCGTCAGAGGGAGCACTGAAGCTTTCTTT. Translated, it gives CASIPVRGSTEAFF.

The CDR3 protein is CATSPSHSYGYTF. The CDR3 region has the DNA TGTGCCACCAGCCCCTCCCACTCCTATGGCTACACCTTC. The chain links TRBV15 to TRBJ1-2; no reliable D call. This CDR3 comprises 13 residues. V was pared by 5 bases and J by 4 bases, with 11 bases between. The V gene's germline CDR1 is LNHNV and CDR2 YYDKDF (reference sequence).

J is TRBJ1-6 and V is TRBV4-3, with D possibly TRBD1 on 5 matching bases. Germline values: CDR1 LGHNA, CDR2 YSLEER. The V end lost 1 base, the J end lost 10 bases, and 26 bases lay between the germline ends. The CDR3 consists of 19 residues. CDR3 residues: CASSQAPSSVGALGSPLHF. The CDR3 coding sequence is TGCGCCAGCAGCCAAGCCCCTTCCAGTGTAGGGGCATTGGGATCACCCCTCCACTTT.

The chain carries TRBV29-1 and TRBJ1-3, with D tentatively TRBD1 (5 bases). The CDR3 length is 13 residues. Germline V lookup: CDR1 SQVTM, CDR2 ANQGSEA. Trimming cost V 3 bases and J 2 bases, with 8 bases left between them. CDR3 DNA: TGCAGCGTTGAGTCAGGGACTGGAAACACCATATATTTT. Its protein product is CSVESGTGNTIYF.

The chain is built from TRBV6-5 and TRBJ2-7; 11 nucleotides agree with TRBD2. This CDR3 comprises 15 residues. From germline, CDR1 is MNHEY and CDR2 SVGAGI. With V trimmed by 5 bases and J by 2 bases, 5 bases remained unmatched. In DNA, the CDR3 is TGTGCCAGCAGTCCCACTAGCGGGGGAGCCTACGAGCAGTACTTC. Encoded protein: CASSPTSGGAYEQYF.